This entry lists 7 T cell receptor beta chains sequenced from one sample in a study of T cell repertoires in cytomegalovirus infection. TCRdb itself ran the reads through MiXCR, one entry per CDR3 protein. The sample includes around 540,000 distinct CDR3 sequences, around 30% of them seen just once. The antigens of these receptors remain unknown. Sample: cultured PBMCs, taken from culture after CMV antigen stimulation. The source is a human donor in good health (CMV status not recorded). Some clones in this sample may be carry-over from other donors' samples.

The chain is built from TRBV6-2 or TRBV6-3 and TRBJ2-7; 8 bases align to TRBD1. Per germline, CDR1 MNHEY and CDR2 SVGEGT. Trimming removed 6 bases from V and 2 bases from J; junction bases left unmatched: 6. The CDR3 totals 14 residues. The CDR3 sequence is CASSEDRAAYEQYV. In nucleotides, the CDR3 is TGTGCCAGCAGCGAGGACAGGGCTGCCTACGAGCAGTACGTC.

The sample holds many counts of this clonotype. This sequence joins TRBV7-8 and TRBJ2-2; the match to TRBD1 covers 10 bases. The CDR3 has 17 residues. Germline assignment: CDR1 SGHVS and CDR2 FQNEAQ. Losses at the gene ends were 5 bases for V and 1 base for J; bases not matched to a gene: 7. As DNA, the CDR3 is TGTGCCAGCAGCCCCAGGACAGGGGGGATGAACACCGGGGAGCTGTTTTTT. Amino acid sequence: CASSPRTGGMNTGELFF.

This clonotype was recorded many times. This chain joins TRBV7-2 and TRBJ2-1; D is possibly TRBD2 (6 bases). Germline loops: CDR1 SGHTA, CDR2 FQGNSA. The CDR3 is 11 residues long. The V end lost 7 bases, the J end lost 9 bases, and 10 bases lay between the germline ends. DNA of the CDR3: TGTGCCAGCACCAACGGGGGTGAGCAGTTCTTC. Translating gives CASTNGGEQFF.

V gene TRBV7-2 combines with J gene TRBJ2-3, with 10 bases aligning to TRBD2. The V gene end was trimmed by 6 bases and the J gene end by 0 bases; junction bases not matched to a gene: 12. The CDR3 has 18 residues. Germline V gene sequence: CDR1 SGHTA, CDR2 FQGNSA. In DNA form, the CDR3 reads TGTGCCAGCAGGCACAGACGGCTAGCGGGGGCTAGCACAGATACGCAGTATTTT. Residues: CASRHRRLAGASTDTQYF.

This chain connects TRBV12-3 or TRBV12-4 to TRBJ1-2, with TRBD1 as a possible D gene (5 bases). The CDR3 loop spans 15 amino acids. Trimming left V 6 bases short and J 4 bases short, with 18 bases between. The CDR3: CASSQQPGDFYGYTF. CDR3 DNA sequence: TGTGCCAGCAGCCAACAGCCCGGGGACTTCTATGGCTACACCTTC.

The genes are TRBV4-1 and TRBJ2-7, with no clear D. CDR1 is MGHRA, CDR2 YSYEKL, per germline. V lost 4 bases and J lost 6, with 19 bases in between. CDR3 length equals 15 residues. This CDR3 is CASSLRDGYSSEQYF. CDR3 sequence (DNA): TGCGCCAGCAGCCTTCGCGACGGATACTCCAGCGAGCAGTACTTC.

This clonotype was detected only once. A read error may be the cause here, since a much bigger clone is one base away. The chain links TRBV6-1 to TRBJ2-3, with unresolved D. Trimming stripped 6 bases from V and 3 bases from J, with 1 base between. Germline CDR1 MNHNS, CDR2 SASEGT. The CDR3 covers 10 residues. CDR3 in DNA: TGTGCCAGCAGGACAGATACGCAGTATTTT. Amino acid sequence: CASRTDTQYF.